The T cell receptor beta chain under discussion was sequenced for a study of regulatory T cells in long-lasting Graves disease (dated by TCRdb to the early 2020s). Context from the whole study: Persistent Graves' disease was defined as persistently positive TSH receptor autoantibodies together with antithyroid drug treatment for over 5 years. Peripheral blood TCR sequencing and RNA sequencing compared persistent Graves' disease patients with newly diagnosed Graves' disease patients. The study took place in China and was registered as a clinical trial. TCR sequencing covered some 13 persistent and 20 newly diagnosed Graves' disease patients, some 33 samples in total. In the clinical cohort, patients with persistent Graves' disease had used antithyroid drugs for an average of around 10 years.

The time point label here, explained by the study, means: persistent/refractory GD, antithyroid drugs over 5 years with positive TRAb. For both TCR sequencing and RNA sequencing, RNA was extracted from PBMCs in TRIzol. The diagnosis of Graves' disease was made according to American Thyroid Association guidelines. The patients came from an endocrinology department in Xi'an, China. Each patient gave about 8.1 milliliters of peripheral blood, collected in an EDTA anticoagulant tube. PBMCs were isolated by Ficoll Paque Plus density gradient separation without further T cell sorting. An Agilent 2100 Bioanalyzer and agarose gel were used to check RNA quality, while a NanoDrop 2000 measured RNA concentration. The method was multiplex PCR. The data were produced on an Illumina HiSeq 4000. To build TCR beta libraries, CDR3 regions were amplified by Arm-PCR using iRepertoire HTBI primers. Before sequencing, the PCR products underwent gel purification. Per the original workflow: Gene usage analysis of CDR3 amino acid clonotypes used the roughly 62 TRBV and fewer than 15 TRBJ segments found across samples. Filtered high-quality paired reads were merged into contigs using COPE and FqMerger. BLAST was used to align contigs to IMGT TRBV, TRBD and TRBJ reference genes, with CDR3 defined following IMGT. Any clonotype with a frequency above 0.1% was classified as a highly expanded clone. Shannon entropy served as the measure of repertoire diversity, while the Gini coefficient captured V-J evenness. Clonotypes shared by more than one individual were considered public. Using fastp at Q25 and MiXCR, TCRdb reprocessed the public reads and kept productive beta chains. Each CDR3 protein appears once, grouped with its most common genes and DNA. These V and J calls derive from TCRdb rather than the authors' analysis. A total of about 400,000 distinct CDR3 sequences appear in this sample, around 21% of them only once. The ten largest clones take up around 21% of the sample.

This clonotype was seen repeatedly, ten times or more. It lacks a known antigen. No base-level quality is on record; no much larger clone is a single base apart. The germline V gene supplies CDR1 SNHLY and CDR2 FYNNEI. V drops 10 bases and J drops 3 bases, leaving 12 bases in between. The CDR3 holds 12 amino acids from the cysteine to the phenylalanine. CDR3 DNA only is kept here, 36 bases in frame from base 1. Overall study results and their limits: Lower TCR Shannon entropy and fewer highly expanded clones were observed in persistent Graves' disease patients than in newly diagnosed patients, which suggested clonal expansion. Because the primary lesion, thyroid tissue, could not be accessed, the study looked at peripheral blood alone. Persistent disease showed preferential use of TRBV28, TRBJ1-2 and TRBJ2-5, whereas newly diagnosed disease favored TRBV20-1 and TRBJ2-1. More public clonotypes were shared among persistent patients (2,741) than among newly diagnosed patients (roughly 960). Only the TCR beta chain was sequenced and analyzed. The authors acknowledged the small sample size as a limitation that may reduce accuracy.

The rearranged chain carries TRBV2 and TRBJ1-1, with no reliable assignment of the D segment. The sample here was peripheral blood mononuclear cells (PBMCs), taken when the disease was refractory, from a patient treated with antithyroid drugs. The receptor's source is a female donor with Graves disease. The CDR3 corresponds to CATASSDTEAFF. The DNA sequence follows: TGTGCCACAGCCAGTAGTGACACTGAAGCTTTCTTT.